What follows are 26 T cell receptor beta chains derived from one specimen sequenced in a study of cytomegalovirus exposure and HLA in healthy donors. The PCR was carried out with 60 Vbeta primers and 13 Jbeta primers. Here immunoSEQ multiplex PCR was the method, and the copy in TCRdb shows in-frame clones only, minus some. This listing includes under 150,000 clones. Sequenced input: PBMCs. These receptors were obtained from a man aged 40-49 years in good health and CMV-seronegative.

J is TRBJ1-6 and V is TRBV6-5; 7 nucleotides line up with TRBD1. With V trimmed by 6 bases and J by 9 bases, 5 bases remained unmatched. Germline V gives CDR1 MNHEY, CDR2 SVGAGI. The length of the CDR3 is 13 residues. The CDR3 DNA is TGTGCCAGCAGCACCGGGACAGTTTCACCCCTCCACTTT. Translated: CASSTGTVSPLHF.

The chain has TRBV5-1 and TRBJ1-3, with 9 bases aligning to TRBD1. V lost 4 bases, J lost 7 bases, and 6 bases stayed unmatched. Germline assignment: CDR1 SGHRS and CDR2 YFSETQ. This CDR3 spans 14 amino acids. The CDR3 bases are TGCGCCAGCAGCCCAGTTGGACAGGGGAACACCATATATTTT. It translates to CASSPVGQGNTIYF.

The chain links TRBV7-7 to TRBJ2-3; D is unresolved. Germline loops: CDR1 SSHAT, CDR2 FNYEAQ (reference sequence). The CDR3 spans 15 residues. Trimming took off 3 bases at V and 1 base at J, with 11 bases between the two ends. The CDR3 DNA is TGTGCCAGCAGCTTTTCCGGAAGCGGCACAGATACGCAGTATTTT. Translated: CASSFSGSGTDTQYF.

The gene calls are TRBV4-1 and TRBJ1-4; 7 positions agree with TRBD1. The CDR3 consists of 16 residues. CDR1 and CDR2 from the germline V gene are MGHRA and YSYEKL. With 5 bases clipped from V and 3 bases from J, the junction kept 9 bases outside the gene matches. CDR3 nucleotides: TGCGCCAGCAGCTCGAGGAACAGGGGAGCTAATGAAAAACTGTTTTTT. This translates into CASSSRNRGANEKLFF.

The V gene is TRBV10-3, the J gene TRBJ1-4; 10 bases are a match to TRBD1. The CDR3 is 14 residues long. V dropped 11 bases and J dropped 0; count of bases not matched to a gene: 3. From germline, CDR1 is ENHRY and CDR2 SYGVKD. The CDR3 DNA reads TGTGCCTCGGGACAGGGGACAACTAATGAAAAACTGTTTTTT. This translates into CASGQGTTNEKLFF.

The V call is TRBV27, the J call TRBJ1-2; no clear D gene. Germline CDR1 and CDR2: MNHEY and SMNVEV (reference sequence). Trimming took off 6 bases at V and 8 bases at J, with 13 bases between the two ends. The CDR3 is 12 amino acids. The CDR3 bases are TGTGCCAGCAGGGAAGACTTAGGCGGCTACACCTTC. This gives the protein CASREDLGGYTF.

V and J are TRBV28 and TRBJ1-5, with D maybe TRBD1 (6 bases). V lost 2 bases and J 1 base, leaving 6 bases between the germline ends. CDR1 and CDR2 from the germline V gene are MDHEN and SYDVKM. The CDR3 spans 14 residues. The CDR3 here is CASSLGQSNQPQHF. The CDR3 coding sequence is TGTGCCAGCAGTTTAGGACAGAGCAATCAGCCCCAGCATTTT.

The chain employs TRBV6-1 and TRBJ2-2, with D maybe TRBD1 (6 bases). Germline lookup yields CDR1 MNHNS and CDR2 SASEGT. Between the trimmed V and J ends, which lost 1 base and 3 bases, there was a span of 12 bases. This CDR3 has 16 residues. The CDR3 loop is CASSEGVGADTGELFF. The CDR3 DNA reads as TGTGCCAGCAGTGAAGGTGTGGGGGCGGACACCGGGGAGCTGTTTTTT.

The chain recombines TRBV9 with TRBJ1-1, with TRBD1 identical over 7 bases. CDR3 size: 12 residues. The V segment lost 3 bases and the J segment 10 bases; nucleotides outside the gene matches: 6. Germline CDR1 SGDLS, CDR2 YYNGEE. The CDR3 nucleotides are TGTGCCAGCAGCGCCGATCCAGGGGGAGCTTTCTTT. The encoded protein is CASSADPGGAFF. The complete variable domain, with remaining parts taken from reference TRBV9 and TRBJ1-1, reads DSGVTQTPKHLITATGQRVTLRCSPRSGDLSVYWYQQSLDQGLQFLIQYYNGEERAKGNILERFSAQQFPDLHSELNLSSLELGDSALYFCASSADPGGAFFGQGTRLTVV.

The chain joins TRBV5-1 to TRBJ2-1, with 7 bases matching TRBD1. V gave up 5 bases and J gave up 5 bases; unmatched junction bases: 4. Germline values: CDR1 SGHRS, CDR2 YFSETQ. The CDR3 extends over 13 amino acids. CDR3 sequence (DNA): TGCGCCAGCAGGGCCGGGACAGACAATGAGCAGTTCTTC. Residues: CASRAGTDNEQFF.

The chain uses TRBV7-2 and TRBJ1-3; TRBD1 is a possible D gene (6 bases). The length of the CDR3 is 16 residues. Germline V lookup: CDR1 SGHTA, CDR2 FQGNSA. Trimming took off 2 bases at V and 3 bases at J, with 14 bases between the two ends. The CDR3 DNA follows: TGTGCCAGCAGCTTACAGGGGAGAACTGGTGGAAACACCATATATTTT. As protein: CASSLQGRTGGNTIYF.

The rearrangement joins TRBV6-5 to TRBJ1-2, with TRBD1 matching 8 bases. CDR1 is MNHEY, CDR2 SVGAGI, per germline. V lost 6 bases and J lost 8; bases outside the gene matches: 11. The CDR3 runs to 14 residues. The CDR3 sequence is CASRTSQGAWGYTF. DNA for the CDR3: TGTGCCAGCAGGACATCCCAGGGGGCGTGGGGCTACACCTTC.

The CDR3 region has the DNA TGTGCCAGCAGCTTAGTTACAGGGGGAGAGACCCAGTACTTC. Translating gives CASSLVTGGETQYF. The chain links TRBV7-7 to TRBJ2-5; 8 bases line up with TRBD1. The CDR3 is 14 residues long. The J segment lost 4 bases and the V segment lost 1 base, leaving 2 bases of the junction unmatched. The germline V gene encodes CDR1 SSHAT and CDR2 FNYEAQ (reference sequence). The complete variable domain, with remaining parts taken from reference TRBV7-7 and TRBJ2-5, reads GAGVSQSPRYKVTKRGQDVTLRCDPISSHATLYWYQQALGQGPEFLTYFNYEAQPDKSGLPSDRFSAERPEGSISTLTIQRTEQRDSAMYRCASSLVTGGETQYFGPGTRLLVL.

The V gene is TRBV2, the J gene TRBJ2-2; TRBD1 matches 8 bases. Germline V gene lookup returns CDR1 SNHLY and CDR2 FYNNEI. This CDR3 comprises 16 residues. With V trimmed by 0 bases and J by 5 bases, 5 bases remained unmatched. CDR3 residues: CASSEATGVWTGELFF. The CDR3 coding sequence is TGTGCCAGCAGTGAAGCGACAGGGGTATGGACCGGGGAGCTGTTTTTT.

The gene calls are TRBV19 and TRBJ2-7; tentatively, D is TRBD1 (5 bases). V was cut by 1 base and J by 0 bases, with 13 bases left in between. This CDR3 is 16 amino acids long. CDR1 is LNHDA and CDR2 is SQIVND in the germline V gene (reference sequence). The CDR3 spells CASSIGGREYSYEQYF. In DNA, the CDR3 is TGTGCCAGTAGTATAGGGGGCAGGGAATACTCCTACGAGCAGTACTTC.

On this clone itself: Other DNA sequences in the sample encode the same CDR3. The V call is TRBV5-4, the J call TRBJ1-4, with D perhaps TRBD1 (6 bases). Germline CDR1 SGHNT, CDR2 YYREEE (reference sequence). CDR3 size: 15 residues. Trimming took off 8 bases at V and 0 bases at J, with 14 bases between the two ends. The CDR3 protein is CASRRGTTTNEKLFF. The CDR3 nucleotides read TGTGCCAGTAGGCGAGGGACAACAACTAATGAAAAACTGTTTTTT.

The chain employs TRBV6-6 and TRBJ1-2; 7 bases match TRBD1. There are 13 residues in the CDR3. With V trimmed by 6 bases and J by 6 bases, 7 bases remained unmatched. CDR1 and CDR2 from the germline V gene are MNHNY and SVGAGI (reference sequence). The CDR3 bases are TGTGCCAGCAGCCCCGGGACAGTAAATGGCTACACCTTC. It is translated as CASSPGTVNGYTF.

The rearrangement joins TRBV6-5 to TRBJ1-4; D is undetermined. Germline loops: CDR1 MNHEY, CDR2 SVGAGI. The CDR3 has 13 residues. Trimming pared 2 bases from V and 2 bases from J, leaving 3 bases between. The DNA of the CDR3 is TGTGCCAGCAGTTACGGCACTAATGAAAAACTGTTTTTT. Protein: CASSYGTNEKLFF.

The V and J genes are TRBV14 and TRBJ2-2, with D possibly being TRBD2 (5 bases). This CDR3 has 13 amino acids. Germline CDR1 SGHDN, CDR2 FVKESK. V was pared by 4 bases and J by 4 bases, with 7 bases between. In DNA, the CDR3 is TGTGCCAGCAGCCGAGGGCTCACCGGGGAGCTGTTTTTT. Translated, it gives CASSRGLTGELFF.

The chain couples TRBV29-1 to TRBJ1-2; 10 bases are shared with TRBD1. The CDR3 extends over 12 amino acids. Germline V gene sequence: CDR1 SQVTM, CDR2 ANQGSEA. Unmatched junction bases numbered 3, after V lost 3 bases and J lost 8 bases. The CDR3 nucleotides are TGCAGCGTTGATAGGGACAGGGGCGGCTACACCTTC. Amino acid sequence: CSVDRDRGGYTF.

The genes are TRBV4-2 and TRBJ1-2; 10 bases match TRBD1. The germline V gene encodes CDR1 LGHNA and CDR2 YNFKEQ. CDR3 length equals 17 residues. V gave up 0 bases and J gave up 3 bases; unmatched junction bases: 7. The DNA for the CDR3 is TGTGCCAGCAGCCAAGATAGTGGGACAGGGGATTACTATGGCTACACCTTC. Its translation is CASSQDSGTGDYYGYTF.

The V call is TRBV7-8, the J call TRBJ2-2; no firm D call. Germline V CDR1 and CDR2: SGHVS, FQNEAQ. The CDR3 contains 14 residues. Trimming removed 7 bases from V and 4 bases from J, with 13 bases in between. The CDR3 is CASKLSGATGELFF. Here the CDR3 DNA reads TGTGCCAGCAAGCTTAGTGGTGCCACCGGGGAGCTGTTTTTT.

This sequence joins TRBV28 and TRBJ2-7; 8 bases fit TRBD1. The junction had 5 bases not matched to a gene; V was cut back by 2 bases and J by 5 bases. The V gene's germline CDR1 is MDHEN and CDR2 SYDVKM. The CDR3 has 14 residues. CDR3 loop: CASSLQGAGHEQYF. In nucleotides, the CDR3 is TGTGCCAGCAGTTTACAGGGGGCGGGCCACGAGCAGTACTTC.

The CDR3 loop reads CASSSKTGNEQFF. CDR3 coding DNA: TGTGCCAGCAGCTCTAAGACAGGGAATGAGCAGTTCTTC. This chain uses TRBV7-6 with TRBJ2-1; 7 bases line up with TRBD1. The V segment lost 4 bases and the J segment 7 bases; nucleotides outside the gene matches: 4. Looked up from germline, CDR1 is SGHVS and CDR2 is FNYEAQ. The CDR3 sequence is 13 residues long. Full variable domain (remainder filled in from reference TRBV7-6 and TRBJ2-1): GAGVSQSPRYKVTKRGQDVALRCDPISGHVSLYWYRQALGQGPEFLTYFNYEAQQDKSGLPNDRFSAERPEGSISTLTIQRTEQRDSAMYRCASSSKTGNEQFFGPGTRLTVL.

In DNA form, the CDR3 reads TGTGCCAGTGGGGTTGGGACAGGGGTCGTGGATGAGCAGTTCTTC. This encodes CASGVGTGVVDEQFF. The V gene is TRBV7-3, the J gene TRBJ2-1; TRBD1 aligns across 10 bases. The CDR3 loop spans 15 amino acids. Germline values: CDR1 SGHTA, CDR2 FQGTGA. The V gene end was trimmed by 9 bases and the J gene end by 8 bases; junction bases not matched to a gene: 13.

In nucleotides, the CDR3 is TGTGCCAGCAGAGAGGGACTAGCGGGACAAGAGACCCAGTACTTC. As protein: CASREGLAGQETQYF. The chain employs TRBV2 and TRBJ2-5, with TRBD2 matching over 13 bases. The junction had 3 bases not matched to a gene; V was cut back by 6 bases and J by 2 bases. The CDR3 extends over 15 amino acids. Germline CDR1 is SNHLY and CDR2 is FYNNEI.